These 23 T cell receptor beta chains share one sample of origin, sequenced in a study of cytomegalovirus exposure and HLA in healthy donors. Primers included in the PCR were 60 Vbeta and 13 Jbeta primers. Using immunoSEQ multiplex PCR, the repertoire was profiled, and TCRdb retains in-frame clones only, with some absent. The table has about 160,000 clones, around 76% seen once. The sample was PBMCs. The receptor set was obtained from a man between 60 and 70 years old in good health and CMV-seronegative.

The chain links TRBV7-9 to TRBJ1-5; 9 positions agree with TRBD1. The CDR3 spans 18 residues. V shed 1 base, J shed 1 base, and the junction held 8 bases outside the gene matches. Germline CDR1 and CDR2: SEHNR and FQNEAQ (reference sequence). CDR3 loop: CASSLGGTGRKSNQPQHF. CDR3 in DNA: TGTGCCAGCAGCTTAGGAGGGACAGGGAGAAAGAGCAATCAGCCCCAGCATTTT.

This rearrangement joins TRBV4-1 to TRBJ1-1, with a weak D call TRBD1 (6 bases). Germline V lookup: CDR1 MGHRA, CDR2 YSYEKL. The CDR3 totals 16 residues. V lost 7 bases, J lost 0 bases, and 18 bases lay in between. CDR3 DNA sequence: TGCGCCAGCAAGATGGGGGCCCAGACCATGAACACTGAAGCTTTCTTT. Residues: CASKMGAQTMNTEAFF.

This clone was seen only a few times. The genes are TRBV30 and TRBJ2-1; possibly TRBD1 for D (5 bases). The CDR3 covers 12 residues. Trimming shortened V by 0 bases and J by 8 bases, and 8 bases separated the two germline ends. Germline V gene sequence: CDR1 GTSNPN, CDR2 SVGIG (reference sequence). CDR3 loop: CAWSVVQDEQFF. Written as DNA, the CDR3 is TGTGCCTGGAGTGTAGTACAGGATGAGCAGTTCTTC.

CDR3 coding DNA: TGTGCCAGCAGCGTAGGTTCGTACCAAGAGACCCAGTACTTC. It is translated as CASSVGSYQETQYF. The rearrangement links TRBV9 to TRBJ2-5; D ambiguous. The CDR3 is made up of 14 amino acids. The V end was cut by 0 bases, the J end by 0 bases, with 6 bases between. Germline loops: CDR1 SGDLS, CDR2 YYNGEE.

The rearrangement joins TRBV4-1 to TRBJ2-2, with D possibly matching TRBD1 (7 bases). The CDR3 covers 17 residues. Deletions cut 4 bases from V and 4 bases from J, with 19 bases between. The germline V gene has CDR1 MGHRA and CDR2 YSYEKL. The CDR3 reads CASSPPGPEGATGELFF. The CDR3 DNA is TGCGCCAGCAGCCCCCCCGGTCCGGAGGGGGCCACCGGGGAGCTGTTTTTT.

The chain couples TRBV5-6 to TRBJ2-1, with TRBD2 matching 12 bases. Germline V CDR1 and CDR2: SGHDT, YYEEEE. The CDR3 length is 16 residues. Losses at the gene ends were 4 bases for V and 4 bases for J; bases not matched to a gene: 6. As DNA, the CDR3 is TGTGCCAGCAGCACTGGGACTAGCGGGCCGTACAATGAGCAGTTCTTC. It codes for CASSTGTSGPYNEQFF.

As concerns this clone: This sample includes further DNA sequences coding for the same CDR3. The chain carries TRBV30 and TRBJ2-5; D remains unclear. V dropped 0 bases and J dropped 5 bases, with 10 bases sitting between them. The germline V gene has CDR1 GTSNPN and CDR2 SVGIG (reference sequence). The CDR3 sequence is 13 residues long. CDR3 sequence (DNA): TGTGCCTGGAGTGTACGAATCCGGGAGACCCAGTACTTC. Protein sequence: CAWSVRIRETQYF.

J is TRBJ2-1 and V is TRBV19; the match to TRBD2 covers 10 bases. Germline lookup yields CDR1 LNHDA and CDR2 SQIVND (reference sequence). The CDR3 is made up of 16 amino acids. V was pared by 8 bases and J by 1 base, with 8 bases of the junction left unmatched. CDR3 residues: CASQPQAGGSYNEQFF. The CDR3 nucleotides are TGTGCCAGTCAACCTCAAGCGGGAGGGTCCTACAATGAGCAGTTCTTC.

The rearrangement joins TRBV28 to TRBJ2-7; 13 bases line up with TRBD2. J lost 5 bases, V lost 8 bases, and 3 bases had no gene match. This CDR3 region has 13 residues. Germline values: CDR1 MDHEN, CDR2 SYDVKM. The CDR3 DNA reads as TGTGCCAGCGGGACTAGCGGGAACCACGAGCAGTACTTC. This sequence encodes CASGTSGNHEQYF.

The rearrangement links TRBV19 to TRBJ1-6; D may be TRBD1 (5 bases). V was cut by 6 bases and J by 7 bases, with 16 bases left in between. This CDR3 has 15 residues. Germline lookup yields CDR1 LNHDA and CDR2 SQIVND (reference sequence). The CDR3 loop is CASSPNRQPNSPLHF. The CDR3 coding sequence is TGTGCCAGTAGCCCGAATCGACAGCCCAATTCACCCCTCCACTTT.

The CDR3 bases are TGTGCCAGCGGGCGCGGGGCGAACTTGAACACTGAAGCTTTCTTT. Amino acid sequence: CASGRGANLNTEAFF. The V call is TRBV6-5, the J call TRBJ1-1; possibly TRBD1 for D (5 bases). V gave up 8 bases and J gave up 0 bases, with 16 bases separating them. This CDR3 spans 15 amino acids. Germline V gene lookup returns CDR1 MNHEY and CDR2 SVGAGI.

Only a few counts were recorded for this clone. V is TRBV7-2 and J is TRBJ1-3; no definite D call. V gave up 1 base and J gave up 7 bases, with 11 bases separating them. Germline V gene lookup returns CDR1 SGHTA and CDR2 FQGNSA. This CDR3 region has 14 residues. CDR3 region: CASSLEGGRNTIYF. Written as DNA, the CDR3 is TGTGCCAGCAGCTTAGAGGGAGGCCGGAACACCATATATTTT.

The chain recombines TRBV4-1 with TRBJ2-5; D is unresolved. The ends were cut back, 0 bases at V and 7 bases at J, with 12 bases in the middle. Germline CDR1 is MGHRA and CDR2 is YSYEKL. CDR3 length: 14 residues. The CDR3 DNA sequence: TGCGCCAGCAGCCAAGAAGAGGCCGCCGGGACCCAGTACTTC. This codes for CASSQEEAAGTQYF.

The CDR3 is CASSLPPGELFF. CDR3 bases: TGTGCCAGCAGCCTCCCCCCCGGGGAGCTGTTTTTT. The chain links TRBV7-9 to TRBJ2-2; D is undetermined. The V gene's germline CDR1 is SEHNR and CDR2 FQNEAQ (reference sequence). The CDR3 length is 12 residues. Trimming cost V 5 bases and J 6 bases, with 7 bases left between them.

The chain recombines TRBV20-1 with TRBJ2-7; D uncertain. Germline V gene lookup returns CDR1 DFQATT and CDR2 SNEGSKA (reference sequence). The V and J ends lost 1 base and 10 bases respectively, with 11 bases between them. The CDR3 spans 11 residues. Here the CDR3 reads CSARAIPLQYF. CDR3 nucleotides: TGCAGTGCTAGAGCTATACCCCTTCAGTACTTC.

The chain is built from TRBV7-8 and TRBJ2-5; 8 nucleotides agree with TRBD2. Germline-derived CDR1 and CDR2 are SGHVS and FQNEAQ. This CDR3 is built from 16 residues. The V segment lost 1 base and the J segment 1 base; nucleotides outside the gene matches: 5. The CDR3 bases are TGTGCCAGCAGCTTAGGAGGGCTAGCGGGCCAAGAGACCCAGTACTTC. The encoded protein is CASSLGGLAGQETQYF. Combining the CDR3 with reference TRBV7-8 and TRBJ2-5 gives the whole variable domain GAGVSQSPRYKVAKRGQDVALRCDPISGHVSLFWYQQALGQGPEFLTYFQNEAQLDKSGLPSDRFFAERPEGSVSTLKIQRTQQEDSAVYLCASSLGGLAGQETQYFGPGTRLLVL.

The chain joins TRBV25-1 to TRBJ2-1; 7 positions match TRBD2. Germline V gene lookup returns CDR1 MGHDK and CDR2 SYGVNS. The CDR3 length is 14 residues. Trimming at V came to 4 bases and at J to 4 bases, leaving 4 bases not matched to a gene. CDR3 sequence: CASSAPGLYNEQFF. CDR3 DNA: TGTGCCAGCAGTGCCCCGGGACTATACAATGAGCAGTTCTTC.

V is TRBV7-3 and J is TRBJ2-5, with 8 bases identical to TRBD2. V lost 4 bases to trimming and J lost 4 bases; unmatched junction nucleotides: 8. This CDR3 is 15 amino acids long. Germline V gene sequence: CDR1 SGHTA, CDR2 FQGTGA. CDR3 sequence: CASSSQAGDGETQYF. The CDR3 region has the DNA TGTGCCAGCAGCTCCCAAGCGGGGGACGGAGAGACCCAGTACTTC.

This chain connects TRBV28 to TRBJ2-7; a weak D match, TRBD2 (5 bases). V was cut by 8 bases and J by 3 bases, with 17 bases left in between. The CDR3 is 14 amino acids. Germline CDR1 and CDR2: MDHEN and SYDVKM. This chain's CDR3 is CASQRGGSRYEQYF. The CDR3 DNA reads TGTGCCAGCCAGAGAGGAGGTAGCCGCTACGAGCAGTACTTC.

The V gene is TRBV15, the J gene TRBJ2-3; D unclear. V lost 0 bases and J 1 base, leaving 11 bases between the germline ends. This CDR3 has 16 amino acids. Germline-derived CDR1 and CDR2 are LNHNV and YYDKDF (reference sequence). DNA of the CDR3: TGTGCCACCAGCAGAGATAGTAGAACAGGCACAGATACGCAGTATTTT. The encoded protein is CATSRDSRTGTDTQYF.

This chain joins TRBV19 and TRBJ1-1; 7 nucleotides agree with TRBD1. Germline trimming cut 5 bases from V and 4 bases from J; bases unmatched to any gene: 4. From germline, CDR1 is LNHDA and CDR2 SQIVND (reference sequence). This CDR3 contains 13 residues. The chain's CDR3 is CASSSTGPTEAFF. The CDR3 coding sequence is TGTGCCAGTAGTTCGACAGGGCCCACTGAAGCTTTCTTT.

This clone showed up just a few times. The chain links TRBV5-1 to TRBJ2-7, with a possible D match to TRBD1 (6 bases). Germline V gene lookup returns CDR1 SGHRS and CDR2 YFSETQ. The length of the CDR3 is 16 residues. V was pared by 2 bases and J by 5 bases, with 20 bases between. The CDR3 region is CASSFTGPPVADEQYF. In DNA form, the CDR3 reads TGCGCCAGCAGCTTCACAGGGCCCCCCGTAGCCGACGAGCAGTACTTC.

The sample holds a few counts of this clone. This sequence joins TRBV7-9 and TRBJ1-2, with 9 bases identical to TRBD1. This CDR3 spans 15 amino acids. CDR1 SEHNR and CDR2 FQNEAQ come from the germline V gene (reference sequence). With V trimmed by 1 base and J by 5 bases, 5 bases remained unmatched. CDR3 nucleotides: TGTGCCAGCAGCTTAGAGGCAGGGACAGGGTATGGCTACACCTTC. This encodes CASSLEAGTGYGYTF.